This TCR beta chain was identified during a study of T cells in Graves' hyperthyroidism and ophthalmopathy (dated by TCRdb to the late 2010s). A note on the overall study: Peripheral blood samples were taken at the time of initial diagnosis, prior to any treatment. Once sampling was done, hyperthyroidism patients were given methimazole at a starting dose of 30 mg daily, whereas ophthalmopathy patients were given high-dose intravenous methylprednisolone. In about 6 Graves' hyperthyroidism patients, the study also compared T-cell repertoires from thyroid tissue with T-cell repertoires from blood. The paper reports TCR Vbeta CDR3 sequencing of some 140 peripheral blood samples: over 40 ophthalmopathy, under 80 hyperthyroidism and 17 progressor patients. The 75 to 100 discovery patients were randomly split 7:3 into training and test sets. To identify TCR V-J signatures that set the groups apart, the researchers used a discovery cohort of 100 or so patients, made up of 40 to 45 with Graves' ophthalmopathy and 57 with stable Graves' hyperthyroidism. An independent validation cohort of fewer than 20 hyperthyroidism patients and 17 patients who later progressed to ophthalmopathy tested prospective prediction of ophthalmopathy.

The full study reports these points: In validation, progression to ophthalmopathy was predicted by the model with about 70% sensitivity and around 76% specificity, a median of 6.5 months before onset. Ophthalmopathy was separated from stable hyperthyroidism by a 13 V-J signature model, with roughly 88% sensitivity and approximately 81% specificity obtained in cross-validation and 80%/75% obtained in testing. Blood samples also contained most of the expanded thyroid clonotypes (frequency above 0.001), which suggests that blood repertoires may reflect thyroid immune responses. No statistical method was used to fix the sample size in advance, and group allocation was not hidden from the investigators.

The CDR3, from cysteine to phenylalanine, totals 16 residues. The retained sequence is limited to the CDR3, 48 bases, with the frame set at the first base. Trimming leaves V shorter by 3 bases and J shorter by 3 bases, with the junction holding 11 bases beyond the gene matches. CDR1 and CDR2 are read off the germline V gene as SGHVS and FQNEAQ. The TCR beta CDR3 regions were amplified from the RNA transcripts. The first round of RT-PCR for the TCR CDR3 was performed with the HTBI primer set and the Qiagen OneStep RT-PCR kit. Libraries were constructed in a second round of multiplex PCR, after which size selection and purification were carried out. Libraries were sequenced paired-end with 100 bp reads on an Illumina HiSeq2000. Per the source publication's procedure: SOAPnuke was used to process the raw data, throwing out any read that contained adapters or uncalled bases, had a mean Phred below 15, or lacked an exact constant-primer or identifier match. High-quality paired reads were merged using COPE v1.2.5, and each unique nucleotide sequence was defined as a clonotype. MiTCR v1.1 was used to align clonotypes to the IMGT TRBV, TRBD and TRBJ reference segments. Analysis was restricted to V-J combinations with a frequency above 0.0001, which covered approximately 99% of repertoires. A TCS score was defined as the ratio between F50 (clonal expansion) and ExV (chaos), using BLOSUM62-based TCRdist between CDR3 peptides within each V-J. Welch's t-statistics and random forest reduced fewer than 600 V-J features to 10 to 15, which were used in a naive Bayes classifier (R e1071). The public reads were reanalyzed by TCRdb: fastp trimming at Q25, MiXCR alignment, in-frame beta chains only. CDR3 protein duplicates are merged, each entry listing the most common genes and DNA. Here the V and J calls rest on TCRdb's processing, not on the authors' analysis. The sample table records approximately 740,000 distinct CDR3 sequences; around 15% of these occur just once. The leading ten clones occupy about a tenth of the sample.

The sample holds many counts of this clonotype. Its antigen is currently not known. Per-base qualities were not stored, and no clone one base away is much larger. Stable Graves' hyperthyroidism was defined as the absence of progression to ophthalmopathy over 18 months of follow-up. The hyperthyroidism patients were between 18 and 65 years old and newly diagnosed, with a disease duration of less than 2 months. The study excluded patients with uncontrolled infections, other autoimmune diseases, pregnancy or lactation. Diagnoses relied on clinical symptoms, serum thyroxine and TRAb, thyroid ultrasound and orbital computed tomography. PBMCs were isolated from approximately 10 ml of fresh peripheral blood by Ficoll-Paque density gradient centrifugation. Total RNA was extracted with Trizol reagent, and quality was checked on an Agilent 2100 Bioanalyzer.

The sample comprised blood. The rearranged chain carries TRBV7-8 and TRBJ2-7, with 7 middle bases fitting TRBD1. The TCR originated in a woman under 30 with Graves' hyperthyroidism. The sequence in DNA is TGTGCCAGCAGCTTGTTTAGCCGGGACAGCTACTACGAGCAGTACTTC. Its translation reads: CASSLFSRDSYYEQYF.